Many counts were recorded for the clone carrying this TCR beta chain. Its antigen is not identified. Arm-PCR with iRepertoire HTBI primers amplified the CDR3 regions for these TCR beta libraries. TCRdb re-analysed the multiplex PCR reads in MiXCR, keeping a single row per CDR3 protein. The repertoire holds roughly 420,000 distinct CDR3 sequences, about 14% seen once, with 22% in the top ten. This sample is part of a study of regulatory T cells in long-lasting Graves disease. The J segment lost 1 base and the V segment lost 5 bases, leaving 6 bases of the junction unmatched. The CDR3 spans 16 residues. The study's findings and limits: There were preferences for TRBV28, TRBJ1-2 and TRBJ2-5 in persistent disease. Authors noted too few samples as a limitation.

Time point indicated: newly diagnosed GD, antithyroid drugs for less than 3 months. The TCR library was made from RNA that had been extracted from PBMCs in TRIzol. The source of the patients was an endocrinology department in Xi'an, China. The sequencing here drew on peripheral blood mononuclear cells (PBMCs), taken at new diagnosis, from a patient treated with antithyroid drugs. The genes are TRBV12-3 or TRBV12-4 and TRBJ1-5, with 9 bases lining up with TRBD1. This sequence originates from a female donor with Graves disease. Here the CDR3 DNA reads TGTGCCAGCAGTCGACAGGGGGTCGGCAGCAATCAGCCCCAGCATTTT. It specifies CASSRQGVGSNQPQHF.